A selection of T cell receptor beta chains follows, all from one sample in a study of blood T cell repertoires in COVID-19. Assay: immunoSEQ multiplex PCR; the TCRdb copy retains only in-frame clones and omits some. The sample includes approximately 500,000 clones, 85% to 90% of them seen just once. The sequencing sample was made of peripheral blood. The receptor source for this set is a woman in her 50s with COVID-19, enrolled during active disease. The conserved cysteine and the conserved F or W are not part of the CDR3 here. Part of the rows lack a size; the others show once, few, many or a class for expanded clones.

j_call clone_size v_call cdr3_aa
TRBJ1-1 NA TRBV5-1 ASSLVGGIAEAF
TRBJ2-4 NA TRBV28 ASSLRQRLAKNIQY
TRBJ1-1 NA TRBV6-2/TRBV6-3 ASSYSRQPMNTEAF
TRBJ1-1 NA TRBV25-1 ASSTFQRHEAF
TRBJ2-1 NA TRBV9 ASSQVGAGNEQF
TRBJ1-6 NA TRBV2 ASSAGNILESPLH
TRBJ2-3 NA TRBV5-4 ASSGGDTQY
TRBJ2-1 once TRBV11-2 ASSLDGGSYNEQF
TRBJ2-3 NA TRBV6-6 ASQYLTDTQY
TRBJ1-1 NA TRBV13 ASSLGGTANTEAF
TRBJ1-2 NA TRBV28 ASSGDTPDGYT
TRBJ2-6 NA TRBV6-1 ASCERPGANVLT
TRBJ2-3 NA TRBV27 ASRPSNGPDTQY
TRBJ1-1 NA TRBV3-1/TRBV3-2 ASSQVGGATEAF
TRBJ1-2 NA TRBV10-2 ASSEGRNYGYT
TRBJ2-3 NA TRBV24-1 ATQGVGDTQY
TRBJ2-2 NA TRBV6-5 ASSYAGGTGELF
TRBJ1-3 once TRBV18 ASSPRGLEAGNTIY
TRBJ2-3 NA TRBV7-9 ASSFGVLEDTQY
TRBJ2-7 NA TRBV28 ASSRSYEQY
TRBJ2-3 NA TRBV9 ASSRSTDTQY
TRBJ2-1 NA TRBV5-6 ASTETSGGMDEQF
TRBJ1-2 NA TRBV30 AVRGNPNYGYT
TRBJ2-7 NA TRBV2 ASLSGTGESYEQY
TRBJ1-3 NA TRBV9 ASSVEGGNTIY
TRBJ1-4 NA TRBV6-6 ASSSAGQGIEKLF
TRBJ1-6 NA TRBV9 ASSVEVVRGSPLH
TRBJ1-1 NA TRBV18 ASSQEAEGGEAF
TRBJ1-2 NA TRBV21-1 ASSKGLGRVAYGYT
TRBJ2-1 once TRBV30 AWSDPNSGGASVF
TRBJ2-1 NA TRBV5-1 ASSLPGLAGDNEQF
TRBJ1-3 NA TRBV7-3 ASSLTGSGNTIY
TRBJ2-1 NA TRBV4-1 ASSQVIGGRQF
TRBJ2-3 NA TRBV9 ASSPRTLAGSTDTQY
TRBJ1-1 NA TRBV2 ASKRNGAEVEAF
TRBJ2-2 NA TRBV5-1 ASSPYSGGGELF
TRBJ1-1 NA TRBV28 ASSQPQGGTEAF
TRBJ1-1 NA TRBV19 ASSMGRENTEAF
TRBJ2-1 NA TRBV7-2 ASSFPGGYNEQF
TRBJ2-1 NA TRBV5-4 ASSRQGGYEQF
TRBJ1-5 few TRBV5-4 ASSLGAQEPQH
TRBJ2-5 NA TRBV5-1 ASSYLTSGGGETQY
TRBJ1-2 NA TRBV3-1/TRBV3-2 ASSARDSSYGYT
TRBJ2-2 NA TRBV7-3 ASSSGMGATGELF
TRBJ1-1 once TRBV7-8 ASSLGGHLSAF
TRBJ1-6 NA TRBV11-2 ASSFRGTGNSPLH
TRBJ1-6 NA TRBV4-1 ASSHLLSGQNSPLH
TRBJ2-3 NA TRBV5-1 ASSLLHTSGGVSTDTQY
TRBJ1-1 once TRBV11-2 ASRWSLNTEAF